A selection of T cell receptor beta chains follows, all from one sample in a study of cytomegalovirus exposure and HLA in healthy donors. Sequencing used immunoSEQ multiplex PCR; TCRdb keeps in-frame clones, though not all of them. In the table there are fewer than 200,000 clones, roughly 75% of which are singletons. The sequencing input was PBMCs. All receptors come from a man between 35 and 55 years old in good health and CMV-seronegative. Both conserved end residues are part of each CDR3. Each record gives: V gene, J gene, D gene, clone size, CDR3 protein, CDR3 DNA. D genes are given only for firm matches. A row's size may be missing; if present it is once, few, many or a size class.

TRBV7-2,TRBJ2-7,TRBD2,.,CASSPVREITEQYF,TGTGCCAGCAGCCCTGTGCGGGAGATCACCGAGCAGTACTTC
TRBV4-3,TRBJ1-3,.,once,CASSGLTGDTIYF,TGCGCCAGCAGTGGTCTTACGGGGGACACCATATATTTT
TRBV30,TRBJ1-6,.,.,CAWIGRGDSPLHF,TGTGCCTGGATAGGAAGGGGTGATTCACCCCTCCACTTT
TRBV19,TRBJ2-7,.,.,CASSIATDSYEQYF,TGTGCCAGTAGTATAGCCACAGACTCCTACGAGCAGTACTTC
TRBV30,TRBJ1-6,TRBD1,few,CAWSTDFRGRNSPLHF,TGTGCCTGGAGTACCGACTTCAGGGGGCGGAATTCACCCCTCCACTTT
TRBV6-5,TRBJ2-1,TRBD1,.,CASRSTGSNEQFF,TGTGCCAGCAGATCGACAGGGTCCAATGAGCAGTTCTTC
TRBV4-3,TRBJ2-7,TRBD2,.,CASSQDRLTSGSYEQYF,TGCGCCAGCAGCCAAGATCGTTTGACTAGCGGCTCCTACGAGCAGTACTTC
TRBV19,TRBJ2-2,.,.,CASQTGNTGELFF,TGTGCCAGCCAGACAGGAAACACCGGGGAGCTGTTTTTT
TRBV6-6,TRBJ2-3,.,.,CASSLSRETDTQYF,TGTGCCAGCAGTTTATCCCGGGAAACAGATACGCAGTATTTT
TRBV2,TRBJ2-3,TRBD2,.,CASSPGLAGSSTDTQYF,TGTGCCAGCAGTCCAGGACTAGCGGGGTCTAGCACAGATACGCAGTATTTT
TRBV27,TRBJ2-5,TRBD2,.,CASSLSGREETQYF,TGTGCCAGCAGTTTATCAGGGAGGGAAGAGACCCAGTACTTC
TRBV5-1,TRBJ2-3,TRBD2,.,CASSTGLAASTDTQYF,TGCGCCAGCAGCACGGGACTAGCGGCGAGCACAGATACGCAGTATTTT
TRBV7-2,TRBJ1-3,.,few,CASSFKNTIYF,TGTGCCAGCAGCTTCAAAAACACCATATATTTT
TRBV30,TRBJ1-2,TRBD1,.,CAWSVTRGLGNYGYTF,TGTGCCTGGAGTGTAACCAGGGGGCTTGGTAACTATGGCTACACCTTC
TRBV29-1,TRBJ1-2,.,.,CSVVGAKGYTF,TGCAGCGTTGTAGGGGCGAAAGGCTACACCTTC
TRBV19,TRBJ1-3,.,.,CASSIGRDFGNTIYF,TGTGCCAGTAGTATAGGACGGGACTTCGGAAACACCATATATTTT
TRBV7-3,TRBJ2-7,.,.,CSSRSGGNEQYF,TGTTCCAGCCGTAGCGGCGGGAACGAGCAGTACTTC